What follows are 27 T cell receptor beta chains derived from one specimen sequenced in a study of T cells in Graves' hyperthyroidism and ophthalmopathy. Template material for amplifying TCR beta CDR3 regions consisted of RNA transcripts. The HTBI primer set served for first-round RT-PCR of the TCR CDR3. One entry per CDR3 protein, called by TCRdb with MiXCR from the multiplex PCR reads. The table shows 550,000 to 700,000 distinct CDR3 sequences, with roughly 15% occurring only once. Sequencing used blood. The receptors here all came from a woman aged 40-49 years with Graves' ophthalmopathy.

This clonotype was recorded once. The rearrangement uses TRBV11-2 and TRBJ2-5; possibly TRBD2 for D (5 bases). The CDR3 sequence is 14 residues long. The V gene lost 6 bases and the J gene lost 5 bases, with 16 bases spanning the gap. The germline V gene encodes CDR1 SGHAT and CDR2 FQNNGV. The CDR3 bases are TGTGCCAGCAGATCTTTCGACTCGGGGGAGACCCAGTACTTC. Translating it yields CASRSFDSGETQYF.

This clonotype was counted at least ten times. The chain uses TRBV28 and TRBJ2-5; TRBD1 or TRBD2 may be the D gene (6 bases each). The CDR3 runs 15 residues. Trimming removed 3 bases from V and 2 bases from J, with 13 bases in between. The V gene's germline CDR1 is MDHEN and CDR2 SYDVKM. CDR3 amino acids: CASSLGAGRQETQYF. As DNA, the CDR3 is TGTGCCAGCAGTTTGGGGGCGGGACGTCAAGAGACCCAGTACTTC.

There are many counts of this clonotype. The rearrangement joins TRBV12-3 or TRBV12-4 to TRBJ1-2, with 9 bases matching TRBD1. V was clipped by 6 bases and J by 8 bases; unmatched bases: 16. The CDR3 loop spans 16 amino acids. CDR3 protein: CASSFSTAGTGLGYTF. The CDR3 DNA follows: TGTGCCAGCAGCTTTTCTACCGCCGGGACAGGGCTCGGCTACACCTTC.

This clonotype is a singleton in its sample. The chain combines TRBV6-2 or TRBV6-3 with TRBJ2-2; D call uncertain. Trimming shortened V by 0 bases and J by 3 bases, and 8 bases separated the two germline ends. In germline, CDR1 is MNHEY, CDR2 SVGEGT. The CDR3 contains 15 residues. Here the CDR3 DNA reads TGTGCCAGCAGTTACTCTTTGGGTGACACCGGGGAGCTGTTTTTT. Its protein is CASSYSLGDTGELFF.

This clonotype was counted many times. The J gene is TRBJ1-5, the V gene TRBV19; tentatively, D is TRBD1 (6 bases). Looked up from germline, CDR1 is LNHDA and CDR2 is SQIVND (reference sequence). The length of the CDR3 is 16 residues. Trimming removed 1 base from V and 2 bases from J, with 12 bases in between. As DNA, the CDR3 is TGTGCCAGTAGTATAGTCCGACAGGACGGCAATCAGCCCCAGCATTTT. Protein: CASSIVRQDGNQPQHF.

The rearrangement uses TRBV10-3 and TRBJ1-1; D remains ambiguous. The germline gives CDR1 ENHRY, CDR2 SYGVKD. The V and J ends lost 0 bases and 7 bases respectively, with 9 bases between them. The CDR3 totals 13 residues. In DNA form, the CDR3 reads TGTGCCATCAGTGAGTCGTCGGGGTTTGAAGCTTTCTTT. Its protein is CAISESSGFEAFF.

In its sample, this clonotype was seen many times. The V call is TRBV12-3 or TRBV12-4, the J call TRBJ1-1; the D gene is possibly TRBD1 (6 bases). CDR3 size: 13 residues. V dropped 6 bases and J dropped 5 bases, with 13 bases sitting between them. The CDR3 nucleotides read TGTGCCAGCAGGGGACAACCTGGGACTGAAGCTTTCTTT. Encoded protein: CASRGQPGTEAFF.

Ten or more counts support this clonotype. This sequence joins TRBV12-3 or TRBV12-4 and TRBJ2-2, with 7 bases matching TRBD2. After removal of 7 bases from V and 4 bases from J, the junction contained 6 bases not matched to a gene. The CDR3 extends over 14 amino acids. The CDR3 bases are TGTGCCAGCACAGCGGGATGGATCACCGGGGAGCTGTTTTTT. It specifies CASTAGWITGELFF.

This clonotype was counted at least ten times. The rearrangement uses TRBV28 and TRBJ2-5; D may be TRBD1 (6 bases). Trimming removed 7 bases from V and 3 bases from J, with 15 bases in between. The length of the CDR3 is 14 residues. CDR1 is MDHEN and CDR2 is SYDVKM in the germline V gene. CDR3 sequence reads: CASTAGATEETQYF. The CDR3 DNA reads TGTGCCAGCACGGCAGGGGCCACAGAAGAGACCCAGTACTTC.

This clonotype has ten or more counts. The chain is built from TRBV7-9 and TRBJ2-4; D is perhaps TRBD2 (5 bases). The germline V gene has CDR1 SEHNR and CDR2 FQNEAQ (reference sequence). Trimming stripped 6 bases from V and 3 bases from J, with 15 bases between. The CDR3 sequence is 15 residues long. The CDR3: CASSHRAAGKNIQYF. DNA of the CDR3: TGTGCCAGCAGTCACCGGGCGGCGGGCAAAAACATTCAGTACTTC.

This CDR3 reads CASSLRASSLPDTQYF. The CDR3 DNA is TGTGCCAGCAGCTTAAGGGCTAGCAGCCTCCCCGATACGCAGTATTTT. The chain links TRBV7-8 to TRBJ2-3; a weak D match, TRBD2 (5 bases). Per germline, CDR1 SGHVS and CDR2 FQNEAQ. The CDR3 has 16 amino acids. V lost 2 bases, J lost 6 bases, and 18 bases lay in between.

This clonotype showed up many times. This sequence joins TRBV7-9 and TRBJ1-2; D perhaps matches TRBD1 (6 bases). V was cut by 7 bases and J by 8 bases, with 14 bases left in between. The CDR3 is 12 residues long. From germline, CDR1 is SEHNR and CDR2 FQNEAQ (reference sequence). CDR3 sequence (DNA): TGTGCCAGCACCCCCACAGGGCGCGGCTACACCTTC. This encodes CASTPTGRGYTF.

This clonotype appeared many times. The J gene is TRBJ2-7, the V gene TRBV20-1, with a tentative D call TRBD2 (6 bases). This CDR3 is built from 16 residues. Looked up from germline, CDR1 is DFQATT and CDR2 is SNEGSKA (reference sequence). V lost 0 bases and J 4 bases, leaving 19 bases between the germline ends. The CDR3 is CSARDTRASVFYEQYF. DNA for the CDR3: TGCAGTGCTAGAGATACTAGGGCTAGCGTTTTTTACGAGCAGTACTTC.

Many counts were recorded for this clonotype. The genes are TRBV20-1 and TRBJ2-7; 8 positions agree with TRBD2. CDR1 and CDR2 (germline): DFQATT, SNEGSKA (reference sequence). V lost 4 bases, J lost 9 bases, and 8 bases stayed unmatched. The CDR3 loop spans 12 amino acids. CDR3 sequence (DNA): TGCAGTGCTAAGATGCAGCGGGAGCCGCAGTACTTC. This gives the protein CSAKMQREPQYF.

This clonotype has at least ten counts. The chain carries TRBV6-5 and TRBJ2-4, with D possibly being TRBD1 or TRBD2 (6 bases each). The CDR3 contains 13 residues. Germline CDR1 reads MNHEY; CDR2 reads SVGAGI. The V gene lost 4 bases and the J gene lost 8 bases, with 12 bases spanning the gap. The CDR3 coding sequence is TGTGCCAGCAGTTTGGGGGGCGCGGACATTCAGTACTTC. The encoded protein is CASSLGGADIQYF.

This clonotype has just a few counts. The gene calls are TRBV29-1 and TRBJ1-1; D call uncertain. CDR1 is SQVTM and CDR2 is ANQGSEA in the germline V gene. The CDR3 totals 12 residues. V lost 8 bases and J lost 1, with 11 bases in between. CDR3 amino acids: CSLCTQNTEAFF. The CDR3 nucleotides read TGCAGCCTATGTACGCAGAACACTGAAGCTTTCTTT.

This clonotype was observed a few times. The chain has TRBV6-5 and TRBJ1-5, with D unresolved. This CDR3 has 14 residues. V shed 7 bases and J shed 5 bases, with 15 bases lying between them. Germline CDR1 and CDR2: MNHEY and SVGAGI. Here the CDR3 reads CASIFQVHDQPQHF. The CDR3 DNA reads TGTGCCAGCATTTTTCAGGTACACGATCAGCCCCAGCATTTT.

Many counts were recorded for this clonotype. The chain carries TRBV5-1 and TRBJ2-7; 8 nucleotides align to TRBD1. In germline, CDR1 is SGHRS, CDR2 YFSETQ. The J segment lost 6 bases and the V segment lost 4 bases, leaving 9 bases of the junction unmatched. This CDR3 comprises 14 residues. CDR3 region: CASSIGQGLGEQYF. The CDR3 DNA follows: TGCGCCAGCAGCATTGGACAGGGCCTAGGCGAGCAGTACTTC. The full variable domain, with the rest looked up from reference TRBV5-1 and TRBJ2-7, is KAGVTQTPRYLIKTRGQQVTLSCSPISGHRSVSWYQQTPGQGLQFLFEYFSETQRNKGNFPGRFSGRQFSNSRSEMNVSTLELGDSALYLCASSIGQGLGEQYFGPGTRLTVT.

Many counts were recorded for this clonotype. The chain joins TRBV7-2 to TRBJ2-5, with D unresolved. Germline CDR1 is SGHTA and CDR2 is FQGNSA. The CDR3 consists of 15 residues. The V and J ends lost 0 bases and 0 bases respectively, with 8 bases between them. The CDR3 region is CASSLASTYQETQYF. CDR3 nucleotides: TGTGCCAGCAGCTTAGCGTCTACGTACCAAGAGACCCAGTACTTC.

This clonotype has a count of ten or more. The V call is TRBV7-3, the J call TRBJ2-7; either TRBD1 or TRBD2 may fit D (5 bases each). The germline CDR1 and CDR2 sequences are SGHTA and FQGTGA. The CDR3 runs to 13 residues. V was pared by 1 base and J by 10 bases, with 14 bases between. CDR3 bases: TGTGCCAGCAGCTTAAATTCGCAGGGAGAACAGTACTTC. It is translated as CASSLNSQGEQYF. The variable domain in full, completed from reference TRBV7-3 and TRBJ2-7, reads GAGVSQTPSNKVTEKGKYVELRCDPISGHTALYWYRQSLGQGPEFLIYFQGTGAADDSGLPNDRFFAVRPEGSVSTLKIQRTERGDSAVYLCASSLNSQGEQYFGPGTRLTVT.

At least ten counts were recorded for this clonotype. The chain links TRBV12-5 to TRBJ2-7; 7 bases match TRBD2. The length of the CDR3 is 16 residues. With 5 bases clipped from V and 2 bases from J, the junction kept 12 bases outside the gene matches. The germline V gene has CDR1 LGHNT and CDR2 FRNRAP. CDR3 sequence reads: CASGPSLLAKPYEQYF. For the CDR3, the DNA is TGTGCTAGTGGTCCCAGTTTACTAGCGAAACCCTACGAGCAGTACTTC.

This clonotype was picked up many times. The gene calls are TRBV7-8 and TRBJ2-2; 8 nucleotides agree with TRBD2. The CDR3 covers 16 residues. Losses at the gene ends were 5 bases for V and 0 bases for J; bases not matched to a gene: 5. Germline V gene sequence: CDR1 SGHVS, CDR2 FQNEAQ. CDR3 in DNA: TGTGCCAGCAGCCCCCTACTAGCGGCGAACACCGGGGAGCTGTTTTTT. Amino acids: CASSPLLAANTGELFF.

This clonotype has ten or more counts. The rearrangement uses TRBV18 and TRBJ2-4, with D unresolved. The CDR3 spans 12 residues. Deletions cut 8 bases from V and 7 bases from J, with 12 bases between. The germline V gene has CDR1 KGHSH and CDR2 LQKENI. The CDR3 sequence is CASAPQRNIQYF. The CDR3 coding sequence is TGTGCCAGCGCCCCTCAGAGGAACATTCAGTACTTC.

The V gene is TRBV6-2 or TRBV6-3, the J gene TRBJ2-5, with 11 bases lining up with TRBD2. V lost 0 bases to trimming and J lost 5 bases; unmatched junction nucleotides: 20. This CDR3 contains 21 residues. Looked up from germline, CDR1 is MNHEY and CDR2 is SVGEGT. DNA of the CDR3: TGTGCCAGCAGTTACTCGATTCAGGGTCCTATTACTAGCGGGAGCAGGGAGACCCAGTACTTC. This translates into CASSYSIQGPITSGSRETQYF.

This clonotype was counted at least ten times. The chain is built from TRBV28 and TRBJ2-7, with TRBD1 matching over 9 bases. Per the germline V gene, CDR1 is MDHEN and CDR2 is SYDVKM. The CDR3 loop spans 15 amino acids. The J segment lost 3 bases and the V segment lost 4 bases, leaving 7 bases of the junction unmatched. DNA for the CDR3: TGTGCCAGCAGTTCCCCGACAGGGGGGGACTACGAGCAGTACTTC. Translating gives CASSSPTGGDYEQYF.

The gene calls are TRBV3-1 and TRBJ2-7, with D unresolved. Germline V gene lookup returns CDR1 LGHDT and CDR2 YNNKEL (reference sequence). There are 13 residues in the CDR3. V lost 10 bases and J 2 bases, leaving 15 bases between the germline ends. CDR3 sequence (DNA): TGTGCCACCCGGGCCACACTGACCTACGAGCAGTACTTC. Translation: CATRATLTYEQYF.

V usage is TRBV7-2 and J usage is TRBJ2-2; tentatively, D is TRBD1 (5 bases). The CDR3 runs to 15 residues. CDR1 and CDR2 from the germline V gene are SGHTA and FQGNSA. V lost 1 base and J lost 7, with 13 bases in between. The DNA of the CDR3 is TGTGCCAGCAGCTTAGGGCCTAGGGGTAACGGGGAGCTGTTTTTT. This codes for CASSLGPRGNGELFF.